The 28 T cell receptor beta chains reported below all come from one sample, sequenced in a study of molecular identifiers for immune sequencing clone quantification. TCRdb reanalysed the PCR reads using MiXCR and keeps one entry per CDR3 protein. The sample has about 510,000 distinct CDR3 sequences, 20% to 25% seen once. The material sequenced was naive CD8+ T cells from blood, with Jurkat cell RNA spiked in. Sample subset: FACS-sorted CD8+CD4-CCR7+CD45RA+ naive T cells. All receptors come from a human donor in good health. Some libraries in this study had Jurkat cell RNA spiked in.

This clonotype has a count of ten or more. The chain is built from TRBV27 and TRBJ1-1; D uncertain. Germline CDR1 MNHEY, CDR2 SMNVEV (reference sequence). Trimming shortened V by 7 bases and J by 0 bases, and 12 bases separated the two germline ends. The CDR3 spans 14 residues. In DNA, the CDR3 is TGTGCCAGCACCCCCGACATCATGAACACTGAAGCTTTCTTT. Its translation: CASTPDIMNTEAFF.

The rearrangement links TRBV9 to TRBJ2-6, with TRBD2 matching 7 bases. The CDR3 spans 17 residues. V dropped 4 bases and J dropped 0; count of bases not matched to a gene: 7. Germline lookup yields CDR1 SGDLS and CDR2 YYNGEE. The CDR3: CASSSPRGDSGANVLTF. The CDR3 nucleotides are TGTGCCAGCAGCTCCCCCCGGGGGGACTCTGGGGCCAACGTCCTGACTTTC.

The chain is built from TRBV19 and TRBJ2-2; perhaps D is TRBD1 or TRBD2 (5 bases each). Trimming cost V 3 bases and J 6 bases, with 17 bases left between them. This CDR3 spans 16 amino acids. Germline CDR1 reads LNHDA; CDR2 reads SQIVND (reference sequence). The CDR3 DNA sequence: TGTGCCAGTAGTATTGGGCAGGGTCGGGACGCCGGGGAGCTGTTTTTT. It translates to CASSIGQGRDAGELFF.

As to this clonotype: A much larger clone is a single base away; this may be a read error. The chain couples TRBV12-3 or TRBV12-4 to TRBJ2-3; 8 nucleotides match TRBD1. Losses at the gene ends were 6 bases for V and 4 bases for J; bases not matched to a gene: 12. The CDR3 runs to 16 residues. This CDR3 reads CASSDSTGVNPDTQYF. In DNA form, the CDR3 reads TGTGCCAGCAGCGACTCGACAGGGGTCAACCCAGATACGCAGTATTTT.

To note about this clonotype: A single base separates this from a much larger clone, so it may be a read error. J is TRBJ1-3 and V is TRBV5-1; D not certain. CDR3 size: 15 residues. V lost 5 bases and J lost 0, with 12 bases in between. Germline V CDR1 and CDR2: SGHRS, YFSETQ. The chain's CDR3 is CASRPGRYSGNTIYF. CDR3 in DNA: TGCGCCAGCAGACCCGGACGGTACTCTGGAAACACCATATATTTT.

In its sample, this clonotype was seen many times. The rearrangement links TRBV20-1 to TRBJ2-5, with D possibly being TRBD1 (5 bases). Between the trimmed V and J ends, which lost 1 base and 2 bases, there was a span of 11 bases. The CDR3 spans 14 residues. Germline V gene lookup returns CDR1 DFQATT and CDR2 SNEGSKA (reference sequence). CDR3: CSARGRAIQETQYF. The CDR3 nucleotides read TGCAGTGCTAGAGGCAGGGCTATTCAAGAGACCCAGTACTTC.

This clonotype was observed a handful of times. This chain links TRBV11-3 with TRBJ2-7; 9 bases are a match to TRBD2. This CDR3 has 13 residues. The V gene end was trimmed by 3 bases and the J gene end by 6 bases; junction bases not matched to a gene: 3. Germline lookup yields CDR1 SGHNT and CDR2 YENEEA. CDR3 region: CASSFTSGSEQYF. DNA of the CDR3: TGTGCCAGCAGCTTCACTAGCGGGTCCGAGCAGTACTTC. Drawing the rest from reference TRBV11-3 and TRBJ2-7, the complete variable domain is EAGVVQSPRYKIIEKKQPVAFWCNPISGHNTLYWYLQNLGQGPELLIRYENEEAVDDSQLPKDRFSAERLKGVDSTLKIQPAELGDSAVYLCASSFTSGSEQYFGPGTRLTVT.

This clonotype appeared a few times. CDR3 nucleotides: TGTGCCAGCAGCTTTGCGGGACAGGATTACGAGCAGTACTTC. This sequence encodes CASSFAGQDYEQYF. The chain links TRBV7-9 to TRBJ2-7; 8 bases match TRBD1. J was trimmed by 4 bases and V by 3 bases; bases with no gene match: 5. Germline loops: CDR1 SEHNR, CDR2 FQNEAQ (reference sequence). CDR3 length: 14 residues.

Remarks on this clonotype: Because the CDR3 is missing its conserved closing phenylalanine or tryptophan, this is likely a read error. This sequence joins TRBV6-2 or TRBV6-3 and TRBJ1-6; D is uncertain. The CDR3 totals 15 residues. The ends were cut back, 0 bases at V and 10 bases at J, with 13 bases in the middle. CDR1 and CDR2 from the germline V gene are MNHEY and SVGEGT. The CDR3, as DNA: TGTGCCAGCAGTTACTCACTAGGATTGGGGTCACCCCTCCACCTT. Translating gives CASSYSLGLGSPLHL.

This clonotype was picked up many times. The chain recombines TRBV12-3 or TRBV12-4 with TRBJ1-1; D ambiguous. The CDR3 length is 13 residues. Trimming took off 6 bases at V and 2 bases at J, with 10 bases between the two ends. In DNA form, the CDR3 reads TGTGCCAGCAGCCCCAGTACTAACACTGAAGCTTTCTTT. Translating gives CASSPSTNTEAFF.

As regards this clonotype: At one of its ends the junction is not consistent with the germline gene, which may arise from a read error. The CDR3 coding sequence is TGTGCCAGCAGCGAGGGGCGAGGGCGGACCTACGAGCGGTACTTC. Residues: CASSEGRGRTYERYF. The chain has TRBV9 and TRBJ2-7; D may match TRBD1 or TRBD2 (5 bases each). This CDR3 comprises 15 residues. Germline CDR1 reads SGDLS; CDR2 reads YYNGEE.

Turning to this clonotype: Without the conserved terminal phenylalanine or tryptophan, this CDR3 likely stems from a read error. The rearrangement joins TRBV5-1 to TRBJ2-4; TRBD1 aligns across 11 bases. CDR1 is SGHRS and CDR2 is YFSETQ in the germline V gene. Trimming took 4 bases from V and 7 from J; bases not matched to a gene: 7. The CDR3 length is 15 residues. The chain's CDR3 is CASSPGQGAKNIQYL. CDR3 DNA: TGCGCCAGCAGCCCTGGACAGGGGGCAAAGAACATTCAGTACCTC.

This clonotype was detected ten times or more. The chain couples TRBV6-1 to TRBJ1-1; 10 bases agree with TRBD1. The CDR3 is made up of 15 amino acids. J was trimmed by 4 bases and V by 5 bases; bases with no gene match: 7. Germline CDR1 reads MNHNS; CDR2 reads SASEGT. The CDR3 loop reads CASSKERTGGTEAFF. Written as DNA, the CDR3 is TGTGCCAGCAGTAAAGAACGGACAGGGGGCACTGAAGCTTTCTTT.

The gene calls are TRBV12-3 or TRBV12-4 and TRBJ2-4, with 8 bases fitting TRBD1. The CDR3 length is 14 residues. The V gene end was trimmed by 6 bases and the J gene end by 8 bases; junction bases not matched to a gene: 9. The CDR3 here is CASRQGVTGDIQYF. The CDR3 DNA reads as TGTGCCAGCAGACAGGGGGTTACCGGGGACATTCAGTACTTC.

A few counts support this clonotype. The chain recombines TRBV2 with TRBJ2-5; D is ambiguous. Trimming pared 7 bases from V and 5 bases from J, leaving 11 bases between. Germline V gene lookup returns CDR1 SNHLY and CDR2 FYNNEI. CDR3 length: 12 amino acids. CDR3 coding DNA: TGTGCCAGCAATGGGGTGCTGGAGACCCAGTACTTC. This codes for CASNGVLETQYF.

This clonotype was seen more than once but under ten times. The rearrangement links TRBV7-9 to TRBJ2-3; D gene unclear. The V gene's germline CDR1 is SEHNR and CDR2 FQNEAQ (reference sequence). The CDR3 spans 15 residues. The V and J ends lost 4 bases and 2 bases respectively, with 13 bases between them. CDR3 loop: CASSSPQTTTDTQYF. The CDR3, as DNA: TGTGCCAGCAGCTCCCCGCAAACGACCACAGATACGCAGTATTTT.

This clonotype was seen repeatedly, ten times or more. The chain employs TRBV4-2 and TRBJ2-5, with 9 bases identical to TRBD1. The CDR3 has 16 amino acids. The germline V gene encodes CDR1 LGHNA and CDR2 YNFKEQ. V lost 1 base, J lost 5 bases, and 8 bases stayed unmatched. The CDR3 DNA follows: TGTGCCAGCAGCCAAGTTACGACAGGGGGAGTTGAGACCCAGTACTTC. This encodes CASSQVTTGGVETQYF.

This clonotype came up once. The CDR3 bases are TGTGCCAGCAGCTATTTGGCGTACCCACGAGAGACCCAGTACTTC. It encodes CASSYLAYPRETQYF. The chain links TRBV7-9 to TRBJ2-5; D gene unclear. V was trimmed by 4 bases and J by 4 bases, leaving 16 bases between them. CDR1 and CDR2 (germline): SEHNR, FQNEAQ (reference sequence). This CDR3 is built from 15 residues.

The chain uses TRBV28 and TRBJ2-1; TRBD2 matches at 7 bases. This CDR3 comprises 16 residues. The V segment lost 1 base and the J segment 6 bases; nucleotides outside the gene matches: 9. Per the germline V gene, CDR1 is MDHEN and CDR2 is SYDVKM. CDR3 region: CASSLLLGGSSNEQFF. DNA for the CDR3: TGTGCCAGCAGTTTATTATTGGGCGGGAGTTCCAATGAGCAGTTCTTC.

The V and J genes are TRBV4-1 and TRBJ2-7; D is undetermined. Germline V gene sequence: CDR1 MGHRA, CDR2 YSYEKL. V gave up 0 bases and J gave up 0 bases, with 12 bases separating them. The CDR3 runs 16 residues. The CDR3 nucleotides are TGCGCCAGCAGCCAAGAATACCATATAAGCTCCTACGAGCAGTACTTC. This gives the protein CASSQEYHISSYEQYF.

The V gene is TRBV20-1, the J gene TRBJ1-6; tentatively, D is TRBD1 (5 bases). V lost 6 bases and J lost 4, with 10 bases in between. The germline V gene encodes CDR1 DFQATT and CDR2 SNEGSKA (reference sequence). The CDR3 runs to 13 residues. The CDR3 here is CSAVGLYNSPLHF. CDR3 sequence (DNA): TGCAGTGCCGTGGGGCTGTATAATTCACCCCTCCACTTT.

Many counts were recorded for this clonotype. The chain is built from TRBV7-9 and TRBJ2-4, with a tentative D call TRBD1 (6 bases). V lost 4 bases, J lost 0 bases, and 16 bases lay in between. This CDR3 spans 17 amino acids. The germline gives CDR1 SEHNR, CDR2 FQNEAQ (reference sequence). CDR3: CASSWGETGLAKNIQYF. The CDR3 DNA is TGTGCCAGCAGCTGGGGAGAGACAGGACTAGCCAAAAACATTCAGTACTTC.

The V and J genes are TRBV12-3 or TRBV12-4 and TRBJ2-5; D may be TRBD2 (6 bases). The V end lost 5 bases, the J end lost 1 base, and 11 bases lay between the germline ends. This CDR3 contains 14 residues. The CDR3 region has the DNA TGTGCCAGCAGTCGGCAGGGAGGCCAAGAGACCCAGTACTTC. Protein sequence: CASSRQGGQETQYF.

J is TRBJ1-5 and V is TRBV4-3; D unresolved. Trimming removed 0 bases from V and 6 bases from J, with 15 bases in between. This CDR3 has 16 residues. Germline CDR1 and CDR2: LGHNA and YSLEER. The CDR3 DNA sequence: TGCGCCAGCAGCCAAGATCACGGGGTTGGAGGTCAGCCCCAGCATTTT. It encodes CASSQDHGVGGQPQHF.

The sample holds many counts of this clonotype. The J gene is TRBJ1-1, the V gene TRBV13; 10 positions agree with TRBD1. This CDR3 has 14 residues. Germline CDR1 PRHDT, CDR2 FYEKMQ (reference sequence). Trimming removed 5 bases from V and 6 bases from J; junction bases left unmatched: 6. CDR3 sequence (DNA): TGTGCCAGCAGCGTAGCGACAGGGGGCCCTGAAGCTTTCTTT. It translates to CASSVATGGPEAFF.

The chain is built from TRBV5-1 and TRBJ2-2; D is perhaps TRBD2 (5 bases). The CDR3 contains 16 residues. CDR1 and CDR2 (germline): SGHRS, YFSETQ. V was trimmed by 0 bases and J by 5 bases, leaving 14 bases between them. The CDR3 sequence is CASSLASSLGTGELFF. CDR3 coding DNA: TGCGCCAGCAGCTTGGCGTCTAGCCTTGGTACCGGGGAGCTGTTTTTT. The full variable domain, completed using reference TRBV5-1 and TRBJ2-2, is KAGVTQTPRYLIKTRGQQVTLSCSPISGHRSVSWYQQTPGQGLQFLFEYFSETQRNKGNFPGRFSGRQFSNSRSEMNVSTLELGDSALYLCASSLASSLGTGELFFGEGSRLTVL.

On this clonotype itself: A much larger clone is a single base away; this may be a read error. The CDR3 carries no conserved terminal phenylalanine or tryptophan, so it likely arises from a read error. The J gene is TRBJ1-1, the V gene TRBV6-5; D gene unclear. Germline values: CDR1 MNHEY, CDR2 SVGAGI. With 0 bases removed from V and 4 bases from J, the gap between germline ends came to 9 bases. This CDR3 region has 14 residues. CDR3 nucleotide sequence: TGTGCCAGCAGTTACTCGATATCGGGCACTGAAGCTTTCTCT. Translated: CASSYSISGTEAFS.

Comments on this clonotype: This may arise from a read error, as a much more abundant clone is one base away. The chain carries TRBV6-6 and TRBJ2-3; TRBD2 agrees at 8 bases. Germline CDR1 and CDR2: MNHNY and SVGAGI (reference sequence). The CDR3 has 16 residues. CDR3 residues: CASSYELAELTDAQYF. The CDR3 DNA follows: TGTGCCAGCAGTTACGAACTAGCGGAGCTCACAGATGCGCAGTATTTT.